This T cell receptor (beta chain) was sequenced during a study of blood T cell repertoires in COVID-19 (dated by TCRdb to 2020 to 2022). A note on the overall study: Collaborator samples came from the United States, Italy and Spain and covered acute and convalescent phases of COVID-19. The dataset comprised deeply sampled blood TCRbeta repertoires from subjects exposed to, actively infected with, or recovered from COVID-19. A de-identified subject ID, COVID-19 status, age in years and sex were almost always included in the sample metadata. Samples came from the ongoing ImmuneRACE study (first 160 participants) plus 1,254 subjects from 6 global collaborators. Where available, HLA class I and class II types were obtained from metadata supplied by the sample provider rather than from assay-based typing. The prospective study material was composed of cDNA or gDNA derived from T cells, B-cell-depleted T cells, or PBMCs. The repertoires were made available in a free public database intended to serve as a resource for research on the immune response to SARS-CoV-2. Study-wide conclusions, independent of this receptor: Clinical and demographic metadata were provided uncurated, with the amount varying by source and participant.

Each collaborating institution followed its own protocols to collect whole blood in K2EDTA tubes. For TCRbeta analysis, collaborators shipped samples as frozen whole blood, isolated PBMCs, or DNA extracted from either of those sample types. Concerning this clone: Its antigen remains unidentified. Base qualities are not provided; no much larger clone lies one nucleotide away.

TCRbeta CDR3 regions were amplified from genomic DNA by means of the immunoSEQ Assay, a bias-controlled multiplex PCR. Regarding the original processing steps: The number of nucleated cells in each sample was estimated by amplification of reference gene primers within the assay. To quantify the absolute abundance of each unique TCRbeta CDR3 rearrangement, sequence reads were collapsed and filtered. For each sample, productive Simpson clonality was calculated as the square root of Simpson's diversity index across productive rearrangements. TCRdb obtained this table from immuneACCESS and retained in-frame rearrangements with V and J assigned. These tables miss some clones; where compared with another copy, unresolved V genes account for less than half of the shortfall, and the remainder is unexplained. D and trimming come from the DNA, and the V and J calls and clone size come from that table. In this sample the table shows about 49,000 clones, around nine tenths of which occur a single time. Of the sample, approximately 12% is held by the ten largest clones.

In the germline V gene, CDR1 corresponds to SGHRS and CDR2 to YFSETQ. V sheds 0 bases and J sheds 2 bases, leaving 8 bases between their ends. There are 14 amino acids in the CDR3, from cysteine to phenylalanine inclusive. Only CDR3 DNA is held: 42 bases, read in frame from base 1. This TCR derives from a man older than 75 with acute or convalescent COVID-19. Material for sequencing was peripheral blood. This sequence uses TRBV5-1 and TRBJ2-5; perhaps TRBD1 is the D gene, with 6 bases matching. The sequence in DNA is TGCGCCAGCAGCTTGGTGAGGGGGCAAGAGACCCAGTACTTC. This sequence encodes CASSLVRGQETQYF.